The rows below give T cell receptor beta chains drawn from one sample of a study of T cells after yellow fever vaccination. MiXCR, applied by TCRdb to the 5' RACE reads, yields one record per CDR3 protein. The sample shows some 68,000 distinct CDR3 sequences, around 7% of them seen only once. Sequenced here: CD8+ T cells sorted from PBMCs, sampled more than 35 days after the first yellow fever vaccination. These receptors came from a man aged 18 to 29 who received the YFV17D yellow fever vaccine. CDR3s include the opening cysteine and the closing phenylalanine or tryptophan. The order of the fields is clone size, J gene, V gene, D gene, CDR3 DNA, CDR3 protein. D genes are given only for firm matches. Size tells how often a clone was seen (once, few, many) or the class of an expanded clone, and some rows leave it out.

size: many
J: TRBJ1-5
V: TRBV12-3/TRBV12-4
D: .
DNA: TGTGCCAGCAGTTTCGGCGGGGATCAGCCCCAGCATTTT
CDR3: CASSFGGDQPQHF

size: many
J: TRBJ2-1
V: TRBV19
D: .
DNA: TGTGCCAGTAGTATCGCTAGCTACAGTGAGCAGTTCTTC
CDR3: CASSIASYSEQFF

size: many
J: TRBJ2-1
V: TRBV10-3
D: TRBD2
DNA: TGTGCCATGACTAGCGGGGGGCAACACAATGAGCAGTTCTTC
CDR3: CAMTSGGQHNEQFF

size: many
J: TRBJ2-1
V: TRBV4-3
D: .
DNA: TGCGCCAGCAGCCAGGAGGGCCGGGACAGACCGTACAATGAGCAGTTCTTC
CDR3: CASSQEGRDRPYNEQFF

size: many
J: TRBJ2-1
V: TRBV6-2/TRBV6-3
D: TRBD2
DNA: TGTGCCAGCAGTCGCGGGACTAGCGGGGGGGACAATGAGCAGTTCTTC
CDR3: CASSRGTSGGDNEQFF

size: few
J: TRBJ1-4
V: TRBV7-9
D: .
DNA: TGTGCCAGCAGCTTAACGGAAACAACTAATGAAAAACTGTTTTTT
CDR3: CASSLTETTNEKLFF

size: few
J: TRBJ2-5
V: TRBV7-8
D: .
DNA: TGTGCCAGCAGCTTAGCGTTTTCCGGGGGGCCCCAAGAGACCCAGTACTTC
CDR3: CASSLAFSGGPQETQYF

size: few
J: TRBJ1-2
V: TRBV4-1
D: .
DNA: TGCGCCAGCAGCCAAGCCAGGGGAGATGGCTACACCTTC
CDR3: CASSQARGDGYTF

size: many
J: TRBJ1-6
V: TRBV6-5
D: .
DNA: TGTGCCAGCAGTTACTCGTCCGGGGGATATTCACCCCTCCACTTT
CDR3: CASSYSSGGYSPLHF

size: few
J: TRBJ1-5
V: TRBV6-6
D: .
DNA: TGTGCCAGCAGGTCCAGAATTAATCAGCCCCAGCATTTT
CDR3: CASRSRINQPQHF

size: few
J: TRBJ1-5
V: TRBV4-1
D: .
DNA: TGCGCCAGCAGCCAAGCGGGACTGACCAATCAGCCCCAGCATTTT
CDR3: CASSQAGLTNQPQHF

size: few
J: TRBJ2-1
V: TRBV27
D: .
DNA: TGTGCCAGCTCAAGGTCCCGACGGAGCAATGAGCAGTTCTTC
CDR3: CASSRSRRSNEQFF

size: many
J: TRBJ1-1
V: TRBV27
D: .
DNA: TGTGCCAGCAGTGTAACAGAGAACACTGAAGCTTTCTTT
CDR3: CASSVTENTEAFF

size: .
J: TRBJ1-1
V: TRBV4-1
D: .
DNA: TGCGCCAGCAGCCCCACTCTAGTCTTAATACGGAACACTGAAGCTTTCTTT
CDR3: CASSPTLVLIRNTEAFF

size: .
J: TRBJ2-3
V: TRBV5-6
D: TRBD2
DNA: TGTGCCAGCAGCCCCCCTGTGTTACTAGCGGGGAGGGGCGTGACAGATACGCAGTATTTT
CDR3: CASSPPVLLAGRGVTDTQYF

size: few
J: TRBJ1-1
V: TRBV4-2
D: .
DNA: TGTGCCAGCAGCCCGGGCCTGGCCGCTGAAGCTTTCTTT
CDR3: CASSPGLAAEAFF

size: .
J: TRBJ2-7
V: TRBV4-3
D: TRBD1
DNA: TGCGCCAGCAGCCAAGATTCAGGGGGATACGAGCAGTACTTC
CDR3: CASSQDSGGYEQYF

size: few
J: TRBJ2-3
V: TRBV7-9
D: .
DNA: TGTGCCCCGGGGGTAGATACGCAGTATTTT
CDR3: CAPGVDTQYF

size: few
J: TRBJ2-7
V: TRBV27
D: TRBD1
DNA: TGTGCCAGCAGTTTGACAGGGGCAAACGAGCAGTACTTC
CDR3: CASSLTGANEQYF

size: many
J: TRBJ2-1
V: TRBV20-1
D: .
DNA: TGCAGTGCTAGCTCAGAAGGCCTAGACAATGAGCAGTTCTTC
CDR3: CSASSEGLDNEQFF

size: many
J: TRBJ2-1
V: TRBV4-3
D: .
DNA: TGCGCCAGCACCCCAGAGCGAAGCTCCTACAATGAGCAGTTCTTC
CDR3: CASTPERSSYNEQFF

size: many
J: TRBJ2-5
V: TRBV19
D: TRBD2
DNA: TGTGCCAGTAGCCGGACTAGCGGAGAGACCCAGTACTTC
CDR3: CASSRTSGETQYF

size: many
J: TRBJ2-1
V: TRBV6-6
D: TRBD1
DNA: TGTGCCAGCAGTCTCAGGGGGCCGGAGCAGTTCTTC
CDR3: CASSLRGPEQFF

size: many
J: TRBJ2-1
V: TRBV6-2/TRBV6-3
D: .
DNA: TGTGCCAGCAGCGGCAGTTGGAATGAGCAGTTCTTC
CDR3: CASSGSWNEQFF

size: .
J: TRBJ2-1
V: TRBV4-1
D: .
DNA: TGCGCCAGCAGCCAAACGGGGGGCCCAAGCGATGAGCAGTTCTTC
CDR3: CASSQTGGPSDEQFF

size: many
J: TRBJ2-2
V: TRBV6-2/TRBV6-3
D: TRBD1
DNA: TGTGCCAGTCGGACAGGGGGGTACACCGGGGAGCTGTTTTTT
CDR3: CASRTGGYTGELFF

size: few
J: TRBJ2-5
V: TRBV12-3/TRBV12-4
D: TRBD1
DNA: TGTGCCAGCAGACCTAGACAGGGTCAAGAGACCCAGTACTTC
CDR3: CASRPRQGQETQYF

size: few
J: TRBJ1-5
V: TRBV27
D: .
DNA: TGTGCCAGCAGTCCTTCTGGAAGCAATCAGCCCCAGCATTTT
CDR3: CASSPSGSNQPQHF

size: few
J: TRBJ2-3
V: TRBV3-1
D: TRBD2
DNA: TGTGCCAGCAGCCAAGAGGTGGGGCTAGCGGGGGGCTTTTCCACAGATACGCAGTATTTT
CDR3: CASSQEVGLAGGFSTDTQYF

size: many
J: TRBJ2-3
V: TRBV7-9
D: TRBD2
DNA: TGTGCCAGCAGCTTAGAATTAGCGGGGCCAGATACGCAGTATTTT
CDR3: CASSLELAGPDTQYF

size: many
J: TRBJ2-3
V: TRBV24-1
D: TRBD1
DNA: TGTGCCACCAGTGACCCTAGGGACAGGGGGGGAGATACGCAGTATTTT
CDR3: CATSDPRDRGGDTQYF

size: .
J: TRBJ2-7
V: TRBV30
D: .
DNA: TGTGCCTGGAGTCCTGGGCCTTCCTACGAGCAGTACTTC
CDR3: CAWSPGPSYEQYF

size: many
J: TRBJ1-4
V: TRBV6-5
D: TRBD1
DNA: TGTGCCAGCAGTACACCAGGGGGGAATGAAAAACTGTTTTTT
CDR3: CASSTPGGNEKLFF